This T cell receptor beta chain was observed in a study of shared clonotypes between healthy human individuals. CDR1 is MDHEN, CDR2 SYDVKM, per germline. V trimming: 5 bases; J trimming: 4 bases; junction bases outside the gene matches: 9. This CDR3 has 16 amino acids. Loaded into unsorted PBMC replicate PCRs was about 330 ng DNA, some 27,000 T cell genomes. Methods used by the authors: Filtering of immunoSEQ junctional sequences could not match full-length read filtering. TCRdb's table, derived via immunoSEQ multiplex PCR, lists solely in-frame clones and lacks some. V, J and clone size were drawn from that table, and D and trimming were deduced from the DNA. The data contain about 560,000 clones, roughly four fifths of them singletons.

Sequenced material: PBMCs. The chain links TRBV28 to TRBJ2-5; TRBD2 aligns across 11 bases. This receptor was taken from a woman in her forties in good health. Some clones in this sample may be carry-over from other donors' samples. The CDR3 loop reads CASSDGTSGEGETQYF. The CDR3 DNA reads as TGTGCCAGCAGTGATGGGACTAGCGGAGAGGGAGAGACCCAGTACTTC.